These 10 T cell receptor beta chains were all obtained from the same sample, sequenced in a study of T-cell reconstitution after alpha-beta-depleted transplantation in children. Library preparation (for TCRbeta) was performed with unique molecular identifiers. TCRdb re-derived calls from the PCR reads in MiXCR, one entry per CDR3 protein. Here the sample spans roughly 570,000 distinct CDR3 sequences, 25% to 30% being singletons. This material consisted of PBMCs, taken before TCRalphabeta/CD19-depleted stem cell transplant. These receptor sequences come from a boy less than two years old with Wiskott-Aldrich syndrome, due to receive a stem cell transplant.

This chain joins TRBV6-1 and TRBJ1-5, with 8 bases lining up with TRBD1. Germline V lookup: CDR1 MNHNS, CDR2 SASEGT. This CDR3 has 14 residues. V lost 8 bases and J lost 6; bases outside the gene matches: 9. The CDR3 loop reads CASEQDRAGQPQHF. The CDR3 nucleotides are TGTGCCAGCGAGCAGGACAGGGCGGGTCAGCCCCAGCATTTT.

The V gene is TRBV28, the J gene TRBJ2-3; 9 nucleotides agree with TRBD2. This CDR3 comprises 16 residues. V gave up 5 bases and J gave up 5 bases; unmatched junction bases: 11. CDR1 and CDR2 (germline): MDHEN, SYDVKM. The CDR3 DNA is TGTGCCAGCAGTCTCTATAGCGGGAGTAGTGTAGATACGCAGTATTTT. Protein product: CASSLYSGSSVDTQYF.

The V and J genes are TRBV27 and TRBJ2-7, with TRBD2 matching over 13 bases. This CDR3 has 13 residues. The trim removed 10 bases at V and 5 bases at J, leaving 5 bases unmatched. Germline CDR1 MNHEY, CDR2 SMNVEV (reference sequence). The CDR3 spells CATRLAGGNEQYF. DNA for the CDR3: TGTGCCACCAGACTAGCGGGAGGCAACGAGCAGTACTTC.

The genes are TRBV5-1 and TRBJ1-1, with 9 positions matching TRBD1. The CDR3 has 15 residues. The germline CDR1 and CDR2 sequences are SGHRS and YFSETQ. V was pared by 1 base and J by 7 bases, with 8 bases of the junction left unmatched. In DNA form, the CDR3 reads TGCGCCAGCAGCTTGTTAGCGGGACAGGGTAGTGAAGCTTTCTTT. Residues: CASSLLAGQGSEAFF. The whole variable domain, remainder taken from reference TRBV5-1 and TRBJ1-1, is KAGVTQTPRYLIKTRGQQVTLSCSPISGHRSVSWYQQTPGQGLQFLFEYFSETQRNKGNFPGRFSGRQFSNSRSEMNVSTLELGDSALYLCASSLLAGQGSEAFFGQGTRLTVV.

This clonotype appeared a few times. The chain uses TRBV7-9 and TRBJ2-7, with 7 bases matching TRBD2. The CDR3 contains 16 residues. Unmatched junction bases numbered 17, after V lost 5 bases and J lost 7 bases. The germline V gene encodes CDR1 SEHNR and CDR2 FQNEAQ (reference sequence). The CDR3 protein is CASSPSWGEGWVEQYF. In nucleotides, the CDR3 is TGTGCCAGCAGCCCATCCTGGGGGGAGGGCTGGGTGGAGCAGTACTTC.

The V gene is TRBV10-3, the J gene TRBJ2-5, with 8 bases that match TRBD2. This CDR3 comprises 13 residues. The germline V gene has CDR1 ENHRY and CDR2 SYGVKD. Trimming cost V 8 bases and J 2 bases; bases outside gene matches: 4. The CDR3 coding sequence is TGTGCCATCGGTCCGGGAGGGCAAGAGACCCAGTACTTC. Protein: CAIGPGGQETQYF.

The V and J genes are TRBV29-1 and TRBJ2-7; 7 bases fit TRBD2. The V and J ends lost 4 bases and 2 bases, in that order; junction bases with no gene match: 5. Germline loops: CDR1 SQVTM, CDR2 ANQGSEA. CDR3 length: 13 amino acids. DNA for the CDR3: TGCAGCGTTGGGCCTAGCGGTGCCTACGAGCAGTACTTC. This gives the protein CSVGPSGAYEQYF.

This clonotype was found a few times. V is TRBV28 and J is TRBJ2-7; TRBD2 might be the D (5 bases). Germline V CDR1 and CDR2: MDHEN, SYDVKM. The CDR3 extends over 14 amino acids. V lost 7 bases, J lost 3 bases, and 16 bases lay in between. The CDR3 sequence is CASTPYPEDYEQYF. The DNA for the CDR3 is TGTGCCAGCACTCCTTACCCGGAGGACTACGAGCAGTACTTC.

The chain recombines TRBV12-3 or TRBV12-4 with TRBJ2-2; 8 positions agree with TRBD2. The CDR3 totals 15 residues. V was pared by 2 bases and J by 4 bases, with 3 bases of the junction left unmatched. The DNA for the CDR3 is TGTGCCAGCAGTTTAACGGGAGGGGTCACCGGGGAGCTGTTTTTT. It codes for CASSLTGGVTGELFF.

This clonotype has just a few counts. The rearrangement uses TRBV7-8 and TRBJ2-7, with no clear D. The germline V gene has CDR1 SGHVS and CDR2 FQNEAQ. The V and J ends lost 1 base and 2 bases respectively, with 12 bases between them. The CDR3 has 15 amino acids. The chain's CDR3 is CASSLGLGSPYEQYF. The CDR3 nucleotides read TGTGCCAGCAGCTTAGGGCTCGGCAGTCCCTACGAGCAGTACTTC.